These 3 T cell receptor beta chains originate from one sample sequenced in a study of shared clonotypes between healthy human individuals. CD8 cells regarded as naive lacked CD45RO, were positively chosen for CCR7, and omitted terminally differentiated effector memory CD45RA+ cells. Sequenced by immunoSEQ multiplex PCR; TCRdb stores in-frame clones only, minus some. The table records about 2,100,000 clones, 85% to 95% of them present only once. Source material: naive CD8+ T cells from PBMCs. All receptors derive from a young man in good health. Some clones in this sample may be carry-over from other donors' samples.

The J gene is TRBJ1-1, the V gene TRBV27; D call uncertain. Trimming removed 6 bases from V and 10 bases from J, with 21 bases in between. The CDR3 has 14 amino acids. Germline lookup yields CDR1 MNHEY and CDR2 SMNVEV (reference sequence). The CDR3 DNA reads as TGTGCCAGCAGCGTTTCGACCTATGCGCCCGGAGCTTTCTTT. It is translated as CASSVSTYAPGAFF.

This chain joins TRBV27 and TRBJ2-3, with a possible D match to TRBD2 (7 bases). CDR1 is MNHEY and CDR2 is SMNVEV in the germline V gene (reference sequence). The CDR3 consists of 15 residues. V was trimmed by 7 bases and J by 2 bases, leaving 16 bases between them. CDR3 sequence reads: CASTLRGGFTDTQYF. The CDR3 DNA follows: TGTGCCAGCACCCTTAGGGGGGGGTTCACAGATACGCAGTATTTT.

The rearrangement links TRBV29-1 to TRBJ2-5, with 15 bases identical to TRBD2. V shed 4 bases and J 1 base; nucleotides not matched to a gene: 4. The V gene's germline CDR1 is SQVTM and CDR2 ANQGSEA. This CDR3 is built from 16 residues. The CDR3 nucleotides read TGCAGCGTTGTGGGACTAGCGGGAGGTATCCAAGAGACCCAGTACTTC. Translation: CSVVGLAGGIQETQYF.